Listed here are 29 T cell receptor beta chains from one sample, sequenced in a study of T cell responses to AZD1222 COVID-19 vaccine. Assay: immunoSEQ multiplex PCR; the TCRdb copy retains only in-frame clones and omits some. The profile covers over 120,000 clones, with 85% to 95% appearing a single time and less than 15% taken by the ten largest. The starting material was peripheral blood, obtained after recovery from COVID-19. The receptors shown here come from an adult who had recovered from COVID-19.

CDR3 loop: CASSLGLSGANVLTF. CDR3 bases: TGCGCCAGCAGCTTGGGCCTCTCTGGGGCCAACGTCCTGACTTTC. The chain couples TRBV5-1 to TRBJ2-6; D gene uncertain. Per germline, CDR1 SGHRS and CDR2 YFSETQ. This CDR3 region has 15 residues. The V end was cut by 0 bases, the J end by 0 bases, with 4 bases between.

V is TRBV18 and J is TRBJ1-1, with 8 nucleotides matching TRBD1. V shed 2 bases and J 4 bases; nucleotides not matched to a gene: 3. This CDR3 is 14 amino acids long. From germline, CDR1 is KGHSH and CDR2 LQKENI. CDR3 in amino acids: CASSPDRGGTEAFF. The CDR3 nucleotides are TGTGCCAGCTCACCAGACAGGGGCGGCACTGAAGCTTTCTTT.

V and J are TRBV1 and TRBJ1-3; TRBD1, as called in the table, went unchecked against the DNA. TRBV1 is a known pseudogene. The CDR3 contains 19 residues. The chain's CDR3 is CTSSHEPRDRVSPGNTIYF. CDR3 DNA sequence: TGCACCAGCAGCCACGAACCCCGGGACAGGGTCAGTCCTGGAAACACCATATATTTT.

The V call is TRBV6-1, the J call TRBJ2-1; D not resolved. The CDR3 is 13 amino acids. The V gene's germline CDR1 is MNHNS and CDR2 SASEGT. With 1 base removed from V and 9 bases from J, the gap between germline ends came to 10 bases. The CDR3 DNA reads as TGTGCCAGCAGTGAAGTAGCAGTTGCTGAGCAGTTCTTC. Translated, it gives CASSEVAVAEQFF.

The CDR3, as DNA: TGTGCCAGCAGTTTTACCTATGGCTACACCTTC. Its translation: CASSFTYGYTF. The chain joins TRBV28 to TRBJ1-2; D remains unclear. This CDR3 spans 11 amino acids. Germline-derived CDR1 and CDR2 are MDHEN and SYDVKM. V was cut by 3 bases and J by 4 bases, with 3 bases left in between.

This clone was observed a handful of times. V gene TRBV14 combines with J gene TRBJ2-7, with D maybe TRBD2 (5 bases). Germline-derived CDR1 and CDR2 are SGHDN and FVKESK. The ends were cut back, 4 bases at V and 5 bases at J, with 12 bases in the middle. The CDR3 has 13 amino acids. CDR3 in amino acids: CASSRPGNHEQYF. CDR3 DNA sequence: TGTGCCAGCAGCCGTCCCGGGAACCACGAGCAGTACTTC.

The chain uses TRBV12-3 or TRBV12-4 and TRBJ1-4; D may be TRBD1 (6 bases). V was pared by 6 bases and J by 4 bases, with 9 bases between. CDR3 length: 13 amino acids. In DNA form, the CDR3 reads TGTGCCAGCAGCGGGACAATTAATGAAAAACTGTTTTTT. This codes for CASSGTINEKLFF.

The rearrangement links TRBV13 to TRBJ2-6; tentatively, D is TRBD1 (5 bases). The V gene lost 5 bases and the J gene lost 0 bases, with 11 bases spanning the gap. In germline, CDR1 is PRHDT, CDR2 FYEKMQ (reference sequence). CDR3 length: 16 residues. CDR3 region: CASSPQVFSGANVLTF. The CDR3 DNA reads TGTGCCAGCAGCCCACAGGTTTTCTCTGGGGCCAACGTCCTGACTTTC.

This chain joins TRBV27 and TRBJ2-5; the D is unclear. V lost 0 bases to trimming and J lost 4 bases, with 9 bases between them. CDR1 MNHEY and CDR2 SMNVEV come from the germline V gene (reference sequence). This CDR3 has 14 residues. The CDR3 spells CASSLSGFGETQYF. The CDR3 region has the DNA TGTGCCAGCAGTTTATCAGGGTTCGGAGAGACCCAGTACTTC.

The chain recombines TRBV18 with TRBJ2-7; 7 positions agree with TRBD2. Losses at the gene ends were 1 base for V and 0 bases for J; bases not matched to a gene: 6. Looked up from germline, CDR1 is KGHSH and CDR2 is LQKENI. CDR3 length: 16 residues. CDR3 DNA sequence: TGTGCCAGCTCACCACTGGGGGGGAAGAGCTCCTACGAGCAGTACTTC. Protein: CASSPLGGKSSYEQYF.

This clone was observed once. The chain carries TRBV3-1 (or the pseudogene TRBV3-2) and TRBJ2-7, with D perhaps TRBD1 (5 bases). Trimming left V 0 bases short and J 3 bases short, with 15 bases between. The CDR3 loop spans 16 amino acids. CDR1 LGHDT and CDR2 YNNKEL come from the germline V gene (reference sequence). CDR3 nucleotide sequence: TGTGCCAGCAGCCAAGAAACGACAGATTCAAACTACGAGCAGTACTTC. This sequence encodes CASSQETTDSNYEQYF.

This chain links TRBV2 with TRBJ2-5; the D is unclear. The V and J ends lost 7 bases and 5 bases respectively, with 8 bases between them. Germline lookup yields CDR1 SNHLY and CDR2 FYNNEI. There are 11 residues in the CDR3. For the CDR3, the DNA is TGTGCCAGCAAGGACGGCGAGACCCAGTACTTC. Translating it yields CASKDGETQYF.

J is TRBJ2-7 and V is TRBV14, with 10 bases fitting TRBD2. The CDR3 has 17 amino acids. V was clipped by 5 bases and J by 3 bases; unmatched bases: 13. The germline V gene encodes CDR1 SGHDN and CDR2 FVKESK. The CDR3 is CASSSTSGKPGRYEQYF. CDR3 DNA: TGTGCCAGCAGCTCTACTAGCGGGAAACCCGGCCGCTACGAGCAGTACTTC.

The V and J genes are TRBV29-1 and TRBJ2-7; maybe TRBD2 (5 bases). Germline V gene sequence: CDR1 SQVTM, CDR2 ANQGSEA. Trimming shortened V by 3 bases and J by 3 bases, and 9 bases separated the two germline ends. The CDR3 covers 12 residues. Written as DNA, the CDR3 is TGCAGCGTTGAGTTTGAGGGCTACGAGCAGTACTTC. Protein sequence: CSVEFEGYEQYF.

The chain employs TRBV7-3 and TRBJ2-1; TRBD2 aligns across 7 bases. Unmatched junction bases numbered 9, after V lost 5 bases and J lost 5 bases. CDR3 length: 15 residues. Germline CDR1 and CDR2: SGHTA and FQGTGA. This CDR3 reads CASSPRLAENNEQFF. CDR3 DNA sequence: TGTGCCAGCAGCCCCCGGCTAGCGGAGAACAATGAGCAGTTCTTC.

The rearrangement links TRBV15 to TRBJ1-4, with a weak D call TRBD1 (5 bases). Germline V gives CDR1 LNHNV, CDR2 YYDKDF (reference sequence). CDR3 size: 13 residues. The V end lost 5 bases, the J end lost 8 bases, and 12 bases lay between the germline ends. Here the CDR3 reads CATSAGAQEKLFF. CDR3 bases: TGTGCCACCAGCGCCGGGGCACAGGAAAAACTGTTTTTT.

The chain recombines TRBV5-5 with TRBJ1-3; D possibly corresponds to TRBD1 (5 bases). Germline V gives CDR1 SGHKS, CDR2 YYEKEE (reference sequence). The CDR3 is 15 amino acids. Trimming took 4 bases from V and 3 from J, leaving 14 bases between them. The CDR3: CASSPEGVGGNTIYF. DNA for the CDR3: TGTGCCAGCAGCCCCGAAGGGGTGGGTGGAAACACCATATATTTT.

V usage is TRBV27 and J usage is TRBJ2-7; 7 bases line up with TRBD1. CDR1 and CDR2 (germline): MNHEY, SMNVEV (reference sequence). This CDR3 is 15 amino acids long. Germline trimming cut 5 bases from V and 2 bases from J; bases unmatched to any gene: 9. The CDR3 nucleotides are TGTGCCAGCAGTCTTCGGACAGGCACCACCTACGAGCAGTACTTC. It codes for CASSLRTGTTYEQYF.

The genes are TRBV25-1 and TRBJ2-5; a possible D gene is TRBD1 (5 bases). Germline V CDR1 and CDR2: MGHDK, SYGVNS. V was cut by 3 bases and J by 5 bases, with 13 bases left in between. CDR3 length: 14 amino acids. The CDR3 sequence: CASSDGAGRETQYF. The CDR3 DNA is TGTGCCAGCAGTGATGGGGCAGGAAGGGAGACCCAGTACTTC.

This chain uses TRBV27 with TRBJ2-7; D gene ambiguous. The V gene lost 3 bases and the J gene lost 3 bases, with 12 bases spanning the gap. CDR1 is MNHEY and CDR2 is SMNVEV in the germline V gene (reference sequence). This CDR3 has 14 residues. The CDR3 spells CASSFPDRNYEQYF. The CDR3, as DNA: TGTGCCAGCAGTTTCCCGGACCGAAACTACGAGCAGTACTTC.

The chain recombines TRBV19 with TRBJ2-2; a weak D match, TRBD1 (6 bases). CDR1 is LNHDA and CDR2 is SQIVND in the germline V gene (reference sequence). V gave up 3 bases and J gave up 0 bases, with 8 bases separating them. This CDR3 is 15 amino acids long. The CDR3, as DNA: TGTGCCAGTAGTATGGCAGGGGCGAACACCGGGGAGCTGTTTTTT. It yields the protein CASSMAGANTGELFF. Filled out from reference TRBV19 and TRBJ2-2, the complete variable domain reads DGGITQSPKYLFRKEGQNVTLSCEQNLNHDAMYWYRQDPGQGLRLIYYSQIVNDFQKGDIAEGYSVSREKKESFPLTVTSAQKNPTAFYLCASSMAGANTGELFFGEGSRLTVL.

The chain carries TRBV6-5 and TRBJ1-2; a weak D match, TRBD1 (5 bases). The V gene's germline CDR1 is MNHEY and CDR2 SVGAGI. Trimming left V 4 bases short and J 5 bases short, with 17 bases between. This CDR3 has 15 residues. CDR3 DNA: TGTGCCAGCAGTTCCCTCCCCCAGGGACCTTATGGCTACACCTTC. The encoded protein is CASSSLPQGPYGYTF.

The chain recombines TRBV27 with TRBJ2-1; D ambiguous. Per germline, CDR1 MNHEY and CDR2 SMNVEV (reference sequence). The ends were cut back, 6 bases at V and 3 bases at J, with 12 bases in the middle. This CDR3 spans 14 amino acids. CDR3 nucleotide sequence: TGTGCCAGCAGCCTTATTGGATACTACAATGAGCAGTTCTTC. Amino acid sequence: CASSLIGYYNEQFF.

The chain uses TRBV4-1 and TRBJ1-5; 8 bases map to TRBD1. The germline V gene encodes CDR1 MGHRA and CDR2 YSYEKL. There are 15 residues in the CDR3. Unmatched junction bases numbered 10, after V lost 6 bases and J lost 6 bases. CDR3 DNA sequence: TGCGCCAGCAGTCCTGGCAGGGGGCACGTTCAGCCCCAGCATTTT. As protein: CASSPGRGHVQPQHF.

The chain links TRBV18 to TRBJ2-7; the D is unclear. Germline V gene lookup returns CDR1 KGHSH and CDR2 LQKENI. Between the trimmed V and J ends, which lost 2 bases and 4 bases, there was a span of 15 bases. The length of the CDR3 is 15 residues. CDR3 residues: CASSPTGSGNYEQYF. The CDR3, as DNA: TGTGCCAGCTCACCAACTGGCTCAGGCAATTACGAGCAGTACTTC.

The genes are TRBV18 and TRBJ2-7, with D perhaps being TRBD1 or TRBD2 (5 bases each). The germline V and J ends were trimmed by 1 base and 2 bases, with 12 bases remaining between them. CDR1 and CDR2 (germline): KGHSH, LQKENI. This CDR3 spans 15 amino acids. The CDR3 DNA sequence: TGTGCCAGCTCACCACGGAAGGGACCCCCCTACGAGCAGTACTTC. This gives the protein CASSPRKGPPYEQYF.

The chain couples TRBV10-3 to TRBJ1-1; D is possibly TRBD1 (5 bases). Trimming left V 3 bases short and J 7 bases short, with 15 bases between. This CDR3 contains 14 residues. Germline V gene lookup returns CDR1 ENHRY and CDR2 SYGVKD. CDR3 residues: CAISETGTADEAFF. CDR3 nucleotide sequence: TGTGCCATCAGTGAAACCGGGACGGCGGATGAAGCTTTCTTT.

The gene calls are TRBV20-1 and TRBJ2-7; weak D call: TRBD2 (5 bases). Per germline, CDR1 DFQATT and CDR2 SNEGSKA (reference sequence). The V end was cut by 5 bases, the J end by 6 bases, with 11 bases between. CDR3 length: 11 residues. The CDR3 reads CSAVAHGEQYF. CDR3 bases: TGCAGTGCTGTAGCGCACGGCGAGCAGTACTTC.

This chain joins TRBV7-3 and TRBJ1-6; unclear D gene. This CDR3 is built from 13 residues. The ends were cut back, 0 bases at V and 11 bases at J, with 8 bases in the middle. CDR1 and CDR2 from the germline V gene are SGHTA and FQGTGA. The CDR3 reads CASSLTSEAPLHF. Written as DNA, the CDR3 is TGTGCCAGCAGCTTAACGAGCGAGGCACCCCTCCACTTT.